Included here is one T cell receptor beta chain sequence, with context. Its antigen is currently unknown. Trimming removed 3 bases from V and 8 bases from J, with 5 bases in between. CDR1 is MNHEY, CDR2 SMNVEV, per germline (reference sequence). The CDR3 extends over 12 amino acids. The sample is drawn from a study of regulatory T cells in long-lasting Graves disease. Study details: Over-5-year antithyroid drug use with positive TSH receptor antibodies defined persistent Graves' disease in the study. General study results and limits: Thyroid tissue went unexamined; only peripheral blood was analyzed.

The time point: persistent/refractory GD, antithyroid drugs over 5 years with positive TRAb. PBMCs were the source of the RNA used for TCR sequencing. Assembly of TCR beta libraries relied on iRepertoire HTBI primers together with Arm-PCR of CDR3 regions. TCRdb fed the multiplex PCR reads into MiXCR, producing one record per CDR3 protein. The data contain roughly 450,000 distinct CDR3 sequences, roughly 20% of them seen just once; the ten biggest clones take up 7.8%. The clonotype comes from a female donor with Graves disease. This specimen was peripheral blood mononuclear cells (PBMCs), taken when the disease was refractory, from a patient treated with antithyroid drugs. The V and J genes are TRBV27 and TRBJ1-6; no clear D. In nucleotides, the CDR3 is TGTGCCAGCAGTTTTTTGTATTCACCCCTCCACTTT. Its protein product is CASSFLYSPLHF.